This entry describes one T cell receptor beta chain. This CDR3 spans 15 amino acids. Germline V gene sequence: CDR1 MNHEY, CDR2 SVGEGT. The V end lost 2 bases, the J end lost 8 bases, and 17 bases lay between the germline ends. The method was immunoSEQ multiplex PCR; TCRdb's version includes in-frame clones alone and lacks a portion of them. The sample includes about 78,000 clones, about four fifths of them seen just once. The data are from a study of blood T cell repertoires in COVID-19. Sequencing was done on a sample of peripheral blood. The rearrangement links TRBV6-2 or TRBV6-3 to TRBJ2-3; D is possibly TRBD2 (6 bases). This TCR was recovered from a man aged 45-60 years with acute or convalescent COVID-19. Here the CDR3 reads CASSYPASVGGTQYF. CDR3 bases: TGTGCCAGCAGTTACCCGGCTAGCGTAGGAGGTACGCAGTATTTT.